The rows below give T cell receptor beta chains drawn from one sample of a study of blood T cell repertoires in COVID-19. Data came from immunoSEQ multiplex PCR; TCRdb stores just in-frame clones and leaves some out. Here the sample spans about 270,000 clones, about 85% being singletons. The sequencing sample was made of peripheral blood. The receptors were sampled from a human donor in a cohort sampled during active COVID-19. Each CDR3 is given with its conserved first and last residue. D genes are given only for firm matches. Clone size is shown for a subset of rows, as once, few, many or a class of expanded clone.

d_call: NA
v_call: TRBV6-6
j_call: TRBJ2-7
clone_size: NA
cdr3_aa: CASSRLVYEQYF
cdr3_nt: TGTGCCAGCAGTAGACTGGTATACGAGCAGTACTTC

d_call: NA
v_call: TRBV6-5
j_call: TRBJ2-3
clone_size: NA
cdr3_aa: CASSYTRLHTDTQYF
cdr3_nt: TGTGCCAGCAGTTACACCCGACTCCACACAGATACGCAGTATTTT

d_call: NA
v_call: TRBV9
j_call: TRBJ2-1
clone_size: NA
cdr3_aa: CASTRGGSASRDEQFF
cdr3_nt: TGTGCCAGCACCAGAGGTGGTAGCGCTAGCCGCGATGAGCAGTTCTTC

d_call: TRBD1
v_call: TRBV27
j_call: TRBJ2-7
clone_size: NA
cdr3_aa: CASSPSQGAYEQYF
cdr3_nt: TGTGCCAGCAGTCCGTCACAGGGGGCGTACGAGCAGTACTTC

d_call: NA
v_call: TRBV2
j_call: TRBJ2-3
clone_size: NA
cdr3_aa: CASRGAGLSTDTQYF
cdr3_nt: TGTGCCAGCAGAGGAGCGGGCCTAAGCACAGATACGCAGTATTTT

d_call: NA
v_call: TRBV6-2/TRBV6-3
j_call: TRBJ2-1
clone_size: NA
cdr3_aa: CASSYPRHEQFF
cdr3_nt: TGTGCCAGCAGTTACCCGCGGCATGAGCAGTTCTTC

d_call: NA
v_call: TRBV28
j_call: TRBJ1-4
clone_size: NA
cdr3_aa: CASSQSAVPGVFF
cdr3_nt: TGTGCCAGCAGTCAGTCGGCCGTGCCCGGGGTGTTTTTT

d_call: TRBD2
v_call: TRBV27
j_call: TRBJ2-7
clone_size: NA
cdr3_aa: CASSQSGTYEQYF
cdr3_nt: TGTGCCAGCAGCCAGAGCGGGACCTACGAGCAGTACTTC

d_call: TRBD1
v_call: TRBV10-2
j_call: TRBJ1-2
clone_size: NA
cdr3_aa: CASTPGQGGSYGYTF
cdr3_nt: TGCGCCAGCACTCCGGGACAGGGAGGGTCCTATGGCTACACCTTC

d_call: TRBD1
v_call: TRBV5-6
j_call: TRBJ2-7
clone_size: few
cdr3_aa: CASGLTGSTYEQYF
cdr3_nt: TGTGCCAGCGGACTGACAGGGTCCACCTACGAGCAGTACTTC

d_call: NA
v_call: TRBV11-3
j_call: TRBJ2-1
clone_size: NA
cdr3_aa: CASSLDSVYNEQFF
cdr3_nt: TGTGCCAGCAGCTTAGACAGCGTCTACAATGAGCAGTTCTTC

d_call: NA
v_call: TRBV5-6
j_call: TRBJ2-5
clone_size: NA
cdr3_aa: CASTLPGTPQETQYF
cdr3_nt: TGTGCCAGCACCCTCCCCGGGACACCTCAAGAGACCCAGTACTTC

d_call: NA
v_call: TRBV7-9
j_call: TRBJ2-5
clone_size: NA
cdr3_aa: CASSLAGHRQETQYF
cdr3_nt: TGTGCCAGCAGCTTAGCGGGTCACAGGCAAGAGACCCAGTACTTC

d_call: TRBD1
v_call: TRBV6-8
j_call: TRBJ2-5
clone_size: NA
cdr3_aa: CASSYGQGPLLGETQYF
cdr3_nt: TGTGCCAGCAGTTACGGACAGGGGCCTTTACTGGGGGAGACCCAGTACTTC

d_call: TRBD2
v_call: TRBV29-1
j_call: TRBJ2-5
clone_size: NA
cdr3_aa: CSATGGGKETQYF
cdr3_nt: TGCAGCGCCACGGGGGGGGGAAAAGAGACCCAGTACTTC

d_call: TRBD2
v_call: TRBV5-1
j_call: TRBJ2-2
clone_size: NA
cdr3_aa: CASSSREGNTGELFF
cdr3_nt: TGCGCCAGCAGTTCTCGGGAGGGTAACACCGGGGAGCTGTTTTTT

d_call: NA
v_call: TRBV2
j_call: TRBJ2-1
clone_size: once
cdr3_aa: CASRKEDGYNEQFF
cdr3_nt: TGTGCCAGCAGGAAGGAGGACGGGTACAATGAGCAGTTCTTC

d_call: NA
v_call: TRBV2
j_call: TRBJ2-7
clone_size: NA
cdr3_aa: CASSRGLYEQYF
cdr3_nt: TGTGCCAGCAGTAGGGGACTTTACGAGCAGTACTTC

d_call: NA
v_call: TRBV9
j_call: TRBJ2-7
clone_size: NA
cdr3_aa: CASSEGFGSYEQYF
cdr3_nt: TGTGCCAGCAGCGAGGGGTTCGGCTCCTACGAGCAGTACTTC

d_call: TRBD2
v_call: TRBV3-1/TRBV3-2
j_call: TRBJ2-7
clone_size: NA
cdr3_aa: CASSQGTSGNIPYEQYF
cdr3_nt: TGTGCCAGCAGCCAAGGGACTAGCGGGAATATTCCCTACGAGCAGTACTTC

d_call: NA
v_call: TRBV28
j_call: TRBJ1-2
clone_size: NA
cdr3_aa: CASSFVGARGYTF
cdr3_nt: TGTGCCAGCAGTTTTGTTGGGGCGAGGGGCTACACCTTC

d_call: NA
v_call: TRBV13
j_call: TRBJ1-1
clone_size: NA
cdr3_aa: CASSSAYRARNTEAFF
cdr3_nt: TGTGCCAGCAGCTCCGCATACAGGGCGAGGAACACTGAAGCTTTCTTT

d_call: NA
v_call: TRBV11-2
j_call: TRBJ2-1
clone_size: NA
cdr3_aa: CASSSGAYNEQFF
cdr3_nt: TGTGCCAGCAGCTCGGGGGCCTACAATGAGCAGTTCTTC

d_call: NA
v_call: TRBV7-9
j_call: TRBJ2-7
clone_size: NA
cdr3_aa: CASSFTTYEQYF
cdr3_nt: TGTGCCAGCAGCTTTACTACCTACGAGCAGTACTTC

d_call: NA
v_call: TRBV5-5
j_call: TRBJ2-6
clone_size: NA
cdr3_aa: CASSLTRSGANVLTF
cdr3_nt: TGTGCCAGCAGTCTGACCAGGTCTGGGGCCAACGTCCTGACTTTC

d_call: TRBD2
v_call: TRBV28
j_call: TRBJ2-7
clone_size: NA
cdr3_aa: CASSQSGSGSYEQYF
cdr3_nt: TGTGCCAGCAGCCAAAGCGGGAGTGGGTCCTACGAGCAGTACTTC

d_call: NA
v_call: TRBV7-9
j_call: TRBJ1-1
clone_size: NA
cdr3_aa: CASNRAGMNTEAFF
cdr3_nt: TGTGCCAGCAACCGAGCGGGGATGAACACTGAAGCTTTCTTT

d_call: NA
v_call: TRBV11-2
j_call: TRBJ2-2
clone_size: NA
cdr3_aa: CASSLRGQHKSNTGELFF
cdr3_nt: TGTGCCAGCAGCTTACGAGGACAGCACAAATCGAACACCGGGGAGCTGTTTTTT

d_call: NA
v_call: TRBV7-9
j_call: TRBJ2-5
clone_size: NA
cdr3_aa: CASSLSGSGQETQYF
cdr3_nt: TGTGCCAGCAGCTTATCCGGGAGTGGCCAAGAGACCCAGTACTTC

d_call: TRBD1
v_call: TRBV12-5
j_call: TRBJ1-1
clone_size: NA
cdr3_aa: CASGTSGQLEAFF
cdr3_nt: TGTGCTAGTGGTACCTCGGGACAGCTTGAAGCTTTCTTT